This T cell receptor beta chain appears in the sequencing data of a study of regulatory T cells in long-lasting Graves disease. In the study overall: Antithyroid drugs had been given to newly diagnosed Graves' patients for under 3 months.

Through Arm-PCR of CDR3 regions and iRepertoire HTBI primers, TCR beta libraries were built. TCRdb re-called the multiplex PCR reads with MiXCR, one entry per CDR3 protein. Counted here are roughly 320,000 distinct CDR3 sequences, 15% to 20% occurring once; the ten biggest clones make up roughly 27%. Broader study findings: The study found lower TCR diversity in persistent Graves' patients than in newly diagnosed ones.

At least ten counts were recorded for this clonotype. Its specificity is not known. CDR1 is KGHSH, CDR2 LQKENI, per germline. This CDR3 has 16 residues. Trimming took 5 bases from V and 0 from J; bases not matched to a gene: 7. Sample time point: newly diagnosed GD, antithyroid drugs for less than 3 months. From RNA extracted from PBMCs, the TCR library was made. These data were also reused for a study on T cells in Graves' hyperthyroidism and ophthalmopathy. That paper adds: Diagnostic decisions used clinical symptoms, serum thyroxine and TRAb, thyroid ultrasound and orbital computed tomography.

The rearrangement uses TRBV18 and TRBJ2-1; TRBD1 agrees at 7 bases. Sequenced material: peripheral blood mononuclear cells (PBMCs), taken at new diagnosis, from a patient treated with antithyroid drugs. This clonotype was obtained from a man aged 35-49 years with Graves disease. CDR3 nucleotides: TGTGCCAGCTCAAAGGGGACAGTTAGCTCCTACAATGAGCAGTTCTTC. Encoded protein: CASSKGTVSSYNEQFF. The complete variable domain, with remaining parts taken from reference TRBV18 and TRBJ2-1, reads NAGVMQNPRHLVRRRGQEARLRCSPMKGHSHVYWYRQLPEEGLKFMVYLQKENIIDESGMPKERFSAEFPKEGPSILRIQQVVRGDSAAYFCASSKGTVSSYNEQFFGPGTRLTVL.